The 20 T cell receptor beta chains presented below share a single source sample, sequenced in a study of technical replicates of blood from several donors. Assay used: immunoSEQ multiplex PCR; TCRdb lists only in-frame clones, some missing. This repertoire shows about 100,000 clones, roughly 95% found once; its top ten account for almost 0.35%. The sample was T cells isolated from PBMCs. These receptors were taken from a human donor in good health.

The chain recombines TRBV6-5 with TRBJ2-7; no definite D call. The ends were cut back, 5 bases at V and 7 bases at J, with 18 bases in the middle. Per the germline V gene, CDR1 is MNHEY and CDR2 is SVGAGI. The CDR3 is 14 residues long. The CDR3 sequence: CASSRTTKTGEQYF. CDR3 coding DNA: TGTGCCAGCAGTCGAACCACTAAGACCGGTGAGCAGTACTTC.

The rearrangement uses TRBV2 and TRBJ2-1; D perhaps matches TRBD2 (5 bases). The CDR3 runs 14 residues. V was shortened by 6 bases and J by 4 bases, with 13 bases between the two germline ends. Germline CDR1 is SNHLY and CDR2 is FYNNEI. CDR3 sequence (DNA): TGTGCCAGCAGCCCTCGGACTGGATACAATGAGCAGTTCTTC. Its protein is CASSPRTGYNEQFF.

The count of this clone is one. The rearrangement uses TRBV19 and TRBJ2-1; TRBD2 matches 11 bases. The CDR3 has 14 residues. CDR1 LNHDA and CDR2 SQIVND come from the germline V gene (reference sequence). V dropped 5 bases and J dropped 3; count of bases not matched to a gene: 0. CDR3 coding DNA: TGTGCCAGTAGTGGACTAGCGGGCTACAATGAGCAGTTCTTC. It is translated as CASSGLAGYNEQFF.

This chain links TRBV5-1 with TRBJ2-1; TRBD1 might be the D (6 bases). This CDR3 region has 14 residues. Trimming removed 5 bases at V and 4 bases at J, with 13 bases between. Germline values: CDR1 SGHRS, CDR2 YFSETQ. CDR3 DNA: TGCGCCAGCAGTTTTGGACAGACATACAATGAGCAGTTCTTC. It codes for CASSFGQTYNEQFF.

The rearrangement links TRBV10-3 to TRBJ2-7; 9 bases are a match to TRBD2. Per germline, CDR1 ENHRY and CDR2 SYGVKD. The CDR3 spans 17 residues. J was trimmed by 1 base and V by 2 bases; bases with no gene match: 9. In DNA form, the CDR3 reads TGTGCCATCAGTGAGGTGTTAGCGGGAGCCGTTTCCTACGAGCAGTACTTC. It translates to CAISEVLAGAVSYEQYF.

V is TRBV29-1 and J is TRBJ1-3, with D perhaps matching TRBD1 (6 bases). Trimming left V 6 bases short and J 1 base short, with 7 bases between. The CDR3 is 12 amino acids. Germline CDR1 is SQVTM and CDR2 is ANQGSEA. The CDR3 DNA follows: TGCAGCGTGGGACAATCTGGAAACACCATATATTTT. Translating gives CSVGQSGNTIYF.

J is TRBJ1-4 and V is TRBV2; D is possibly TRBD1 (5 bases). V was cut by 3 bases and J by 5 bases, with 10 bases left in between. This CDR3 contains 14 residues. Germline CDR1 is SNHLY and CDR2 is FYNNEI. This CDR3 is CASSDAGRNEKLFF. CDR3 DNA: TGTGCCAGCAGTGATGCGGGGCGAAATGAAAAACTGTTTTTT. Filled out from reference TRBV2 and TRBJ1-4, the complete variable domain reads EPEVTQTPSHQVTQMGQEVILRCVPISNHLYFYWYRQILGQKVEFLVSFYNNEISEKSEIFDDQFSVERPDGSNFTLKIRSTKLEDSAMYFCASSDAGRNEKLFFGSGTQLSVL.

This clone was found once. The same CDR3 arises from other DNA sequences in this sample as well. V is TRBV7-9 and J is TRBJ2-1; D unclear. V was pared by 4 bases and J by 5 bases, with 3 bases between. Germline V CDR1 and CDR2: SEHNR, FQNEAQ (reference sequence). This CDR3 spans 11 amino acids. CDR3 in DNA: TGTGCCAGCAGCTCGGACAATGAGCAGTTCTTC. As protein: CASSSDNEQFF.

This chain uses TRBV6-6 with TRBJ1-4; D is unclear. This CDR3 comprises 12 residues. Trimming removed 5 bases from V and 13 bases from J, with 14 bases in between. Germline V gene sequence: CDR1 MNHNY, CDR2 SVGAGI (reference sequence). The CDR3 is CASSSVSLGLFF. Written as DNA, the CDR3 is TGTGCCAGCAGTAGCGTCTCGTTGGGACTGTTTTTT.

A word on this clone: The sample holds other DNA sequences that translate to the same CDR3. This chain links TRBV14 with TRBJ2-3, with TRBD2 identical over 8 bases. V lost 2 bases, J lost 5 bases, and 12 bases stayed unmatched. Germline V gene data show CDR1 as SGHDN and CDR2 as FVKESK. This CDR3 is built from 17 residues. The CDR3 nucleotides are TGTGCCAGCAGCCAATGGTCGGAGCGGGAGCTGGGAGATACGCAGTATTTT. Translated, it gives CASSQWSERELGDTQYF.

The chain couples TRBV13 to TRBJ2-3; possibly TRBD2 for D (6 bases). The CDR3 extends over 14 amino acids. Trimming removed 4 bases from V and 3 bases from J, with 11 bases in between. Germline CDR1 is PRHDT and CDR2 is FYEKMQ (reference sequence). Written as DNA, the CDR3 is TGTGCCAGCAGCTCCATAGCGGAGACAGATACGCAGTATTTT. It translates to CASSSIAETDTQYF.

The V gene is TRBV6-6, the J gene TRBJ1-3; D may be TRBD1 (6 bases). The CDR3 is 13 residues long. Per germline, CDR1 MNHNY and CDR2 SVGAGI (reference sequence). V lost 4 bases, J lost 8 bases, and 12 bases lay in between. The CDR3 reads CASSSGVADTIYF. The CDR3 DNA follows: TGTGCCAGCAGTTCAGGGGTTGCGGACACCATATATTTT.

This clone was recorded only once. This sequence joins TRBV6-6 and TRBJ1-2; 7 bases map to TRBD1. Per germline, CDR1 MNHNY and CDR2 SVGAGI (reference sequence). With V trimmed by 5 bases and J by 0 bases, 6 bases remained unmatched. The CDR3 is made up of 15 amino acids. The CDR3 here is CASSRGQAANYGYTF. In DNA form, the CDR3 reads TGTGCCAGCAGTAGAGGACAGGCAGCTAACTATGGCTACACCTTC.

This chain connects TRBV25-1 to TRBJ2-5; D may be TRBD1 (6 bases). From germline, CDR1 is MGHDK and CDR2 SYGVNS. V dropped 6 bases and J dropped 5 bases, with 19 bases sitting between them. The CDR3 is 15 residues long. CDR3 sequence reads: CASSNRDIGKETQYF. Here the CDR3 DNA reads TGTGCCAGCAGCAACAGGGACATCGGGAAGGAGACCCAGTACTTC.

This clone occurred once. The gene calls are TRBV10-3 and TRBJ2-1, with 10 bases matching TRBD1. This CDR3 comprises 13 residues. V trimming: 7 bases; J trimming: 5 bases; junction bases outside the gene matches: 2. CDR1 and CDR2 (germline): ENHRY, SYGVKD. The CDR3 DNA sequence: TGTGCCATCATGGACAGGGGGGACAATGAGCAGTTCTTC. Protein: CAIMDRGDNEQFF.

This sequence joins TRBV19 and TRBJ1-1; D ambiguous. Germline CDR1 and CDR2: LNHDA and SQIVND (reference sequence). V dropped 2 bases and J dropped 5 bases, with 12 bases sitting between them. This CDR3 is 14 amino acids long. CDR3 bases: TGTGCCAGTAGTATAAACATCCGGGGTACTGAAGCTTTCTTT. Its translation is CASSINIRGTEAFF.

The chain has TRBV10-3 and TRBJ2-1, with 8 positions matching TRBD2. The CDR3 covers 13 residues. Germline V gene data show CDR1 as ENHRY and CDR2 as SYGVKD. The V segment lost 5 bases and the J segment 9 bases; nucleotides outside the gene matches: 6. The DNA for the CDR3 is TGTGCCATCAGTAGCGGGAGCTCCGGTGAGCAGTTCTTC. Encoded protein: CAISSGSSGEQFF.

This rearrangement joins TRBV25-1 to TRBJ2-6; no clear D gene. Germline V gene lookup returns CDR1 MGHDK and CDR2 SYGVNS. This CDR3 spans 15 amino acids. Trimming stripped 4 bases from V and 0 bases from J, with 7 bases between. CDR3 loop: CASSGILSGANVLTF. The CDR3, as DNA: TGTGCCAGCAGTGGTATACTCTCTGGGGCCAACGTCCTGACTTTC.

V is TRBV5-6 and J is TRBJ1-5; no firm D call. CDR1 is SGHDT and CDR2 is YYEEEE in the germline V gene. This CDR3 contains 12 residues. The V and J ends lost 3 bases and 5 bases respectively, with 6 bases between them. The CDR3 coding sequence is TGTGCCAGCAGCTCTACCTATCAGCCCCAGCATTTT. Translating gives CASSSTYQPQHF.

This chain links TRBV11-3 with TRBJ2-2; 10 bases fit TRBD2. There are 15 residues in the CDR3. Trimming took 6 bases from V and 5 from J; bases not matched to a gene: 6. The germline CDR1 and CDR2 sequences are SGHNT and YENEEA. Here the CDR3 reads CASSYETSGTGELFF. The CDR3 nucleotides are TGTGCCAGCAGTTATGAGACTAGCGGGACCGGGGAGCTGTTTTTT.